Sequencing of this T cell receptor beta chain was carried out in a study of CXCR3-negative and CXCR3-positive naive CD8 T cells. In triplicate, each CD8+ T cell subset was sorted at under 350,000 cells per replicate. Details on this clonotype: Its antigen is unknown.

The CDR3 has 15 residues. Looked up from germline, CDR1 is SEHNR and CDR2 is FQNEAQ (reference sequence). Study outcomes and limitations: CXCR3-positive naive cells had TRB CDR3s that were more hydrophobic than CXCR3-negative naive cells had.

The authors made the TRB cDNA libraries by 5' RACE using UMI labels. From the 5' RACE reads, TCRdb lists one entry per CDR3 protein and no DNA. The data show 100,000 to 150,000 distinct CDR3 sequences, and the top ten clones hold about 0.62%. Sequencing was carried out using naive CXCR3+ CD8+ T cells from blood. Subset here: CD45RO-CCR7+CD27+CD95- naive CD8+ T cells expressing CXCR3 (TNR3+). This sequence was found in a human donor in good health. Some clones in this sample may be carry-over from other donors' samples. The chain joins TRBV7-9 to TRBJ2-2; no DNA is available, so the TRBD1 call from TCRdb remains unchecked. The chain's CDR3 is CASSYRQANTGELFF.